This is a list of T cell receptor beta chains from one sample in a study of T cells in Graves' hyperthyroidism and ophthalmopathy. From the multiplex PCR reads, TCRdb called clonotypes with MiXCR, one entry per CDR3 protein. In the table there are roughly 130,000 distinct CDR3 sequences, roughly a fifth of which are singletons. The material sequenced was blood. The receptor source for this set is a woman in her forties or fifties with Graves' hyperthyroidism that later progressed to Graves' ophthalmopathy. The CDR3 runs from the conserved cysteine through the conserved F or W. Fields, in order: CDR3 DNA, CDR3 protein, clone size, V gene, D gene, J gene. D genes are given only for firm matches. Clone size is not always given. Where it is, it says once, few, many or a class for expanded clones.

cdr3_nt: TGTGCCAGTAGTATAAGAGGGCTCGAGCGGAATGAGCAGTTCTTC
cdr3_aa: CASSIRGLERNEQFF
clone_size: NA
v_call: TRBV19
d_call: NA
j_call: TRBJ2-1

cdr3_nt: TGTGCCAGCAGTTTGACTAGCGGGAGATCCTACAATGAGCAGTTCTTC
cdr3_aa: CASSLTSGRSYNEQFF
clone_size: once
v_call: TRBV12-3/TRBV12-4
d_call: TRBD2
j_call: TRBJ2-1

cdr3_nt: TGTGCCAGCAGTCCGGCGCCGCCGTACTATGGCTACACCTTC
cdr3_aa: CASSPAPPYYGYTF
clone_size: many
v_call: TRBV28
d_call: NA
j_call: TRBJ1-2

cdr3_nt: TGTGCCAGCAGTACGGGCATAAGCAATCAGCCCCAGCATTTT
cdr3_aa: CASSTGISNQPQHF
clone_size: many
v_call: TRBV28
d_call: NA
j_call: TRBJ1-5

cdr3_nt: TGTGCCAGCGTGAGACCCTCGAAAAGCAATCAGCCCCAGCATTTT
cdr3_aa: CASVRPSKSNQPQHF
clone_size: many
v_call: TRBV28
d_call: NA
j_call: TRBJ1-5

cdr3_nt: TGTGCCAGCAGTGAGCACCTTATGAACACTGAAGCTTTCTTT
cdr3_aa: CASSEHLMNTEAFF
clone_size: many
v_call: TRBV2
d_call: NA
j_call: TRBJ1-1

cdr3_nt: TGTGCCAGCTCACCAGGACAGTATTCACCCCTCCACTTT
cdr3_aa: CASSPGQYSPLHF
clone_size: many
v_call: TRBV18
d_call: NA
j_call: TRBJ1-6

cdr3_nt: TGTGCCAGCAGCCCGGGACTCGGGGGGGGAGAGACCCAGTACTTC
cdr3_aa: CASSPGLGGGETQYF
clone_size: few
v_call: TRBV7-2
d_call: TRBD2
j_call: TRBJ2-5

cdr3_nt: TGTGCCAGCAGCTACGGACAAGCCTACAATGAGCAGTTCTTC
cdr3_aa: CASSYGQAYNEQFF
clone_size: many
v_call: TRBV7-8
d_call: NA
j_call: TRBJ2-1

cdr3_nt: TGCAGTGCTAGAGATAGGACGTCTGCTAGGTATGGCTACACCTTC
cdr3_aa: CSARDRTSARYGYTF
clone_size: many
v_call: TRBV20-1
d_call: NA
j_call: TRBJ1-2

cdr3_nt: TGTGCCACCAGCAGAGATTCGACAGGGTTAGGCTACACCTTC
cdr3_aa: CATSRDSTGLGYTF
clone_size: NA
v_call: TRBV15
d_call: TRBD1
j_call: TRBJ1-2

cdr3_nt: TGTGCCAGCAGTTTATATTGGAGTGGCACCGGGGAGCTGTTTTTT
cdr3_aa: CASSLYWSGTGELFF
clone_size: few
v_call: TRBV27
d_call: NA
j_call: TRBJ2-2

cdr3_nt: TGTGCCAGCAGCTTAGTCCGGGGGCAGAACACTGAAGCTTTCTTT
cdr3_aa: CASSLVRGQNTEAFF
clone_size: many
v_call: TRBV7-2
d_call: NA
j_call: TRBJ1-1

cdr3_nt: TGCGCCAGCAGCTTGGAAGGGACTAGCTCCTACGAGCAGTACTTC
cdr3_aa: CASSLEGTSSYEQYF
clone_size: many
v_call: TRBV5-1
d_call: TRBD2
j_call: TRBJ2-7

cdr3_nt: TGTGCCAGCAGCGATCGAGGGGGGACCCAGATCCGGGAGCTGTTTTTT
cdr3_aa: CASSDRGGTQIRELFF
clone_size: NA
v_call: TRBV11-2
d_call: NA
j_call: TRBJ2-2